These T cell receptor beta chains were read from a single sample in a study of technical replicates of blood from a handful of donors. Sequencing used immunoSEQ multiplex PCR; TCRdb keeps in-frame clones, though not all of them. In the table there are some 80,000 clones, approximately 97% of which are singletons. The sequenced sample was T cells isolated from PBMCs. The receptors were sampled from a human donor in good health. Both conserved end residues are part of each CDR3. The D gene is left open where the match is weak. A row's size may be missing; if present it is once, few, many or a size class.

d_gene	j_gene	v_gene	abundance	CDR3aa	CDR3nt
.	TRBJ1-2	TRBV28	.	CASSLVEGKNYGYTF	TGTGCCAGCAGTTTAGTTGAGGGAAAGAACTATGGCTACACCTTC
.	TRBJ2-2	TRBV7-9	.	CASSLVDSRTGELFF	TGTGCCAGCAGCTTAGTAGACAGTAGGACCGGGGAGCTGTTTTTT
TRBD2	TRBJ2-2	TRBV11-3	.	CASSSPGTSGGAPFTGELFF	TGTGCCAGCAGCTCGCCGGGGACTAGCGGGGGGGCTCCATTCACCGGGGAGCTGTTTTTT
TRBD1	TRBJ1-3	TRBV19	.	CASKDRGGVSGNTIYF	TGTGCCAGTAAGGACAGGGGAGGGGTCTCTGGAAACACCATATATTTT
.	TRBJ2-7	TRBV10-3	.	CASTEDSSYEQYF	TGTGCCAGTACAGAGGACAGCTCCTACGAGCAGTACTTC
.	TRBJ1-2	TRBV5-1	.	CASSWGAAANYGYTF	TGCGCCAGCAGCTGGGGCGCAGCAGCTAACTATGGCTACACCTTC
.	TRBJ1-2	TRBV11-1	few	CASSVHRTPRGGYTF	TGTGCCAGCAGCGTCCACAGGACCCCAAGAGGTGGCTACACCTTC
TRBD1	TRBJ1-2	TRBV2	.	CASSELGQSFYGYTF	TGTGCCAGCAGTGAGTTGGGACAGTCTTTCTATGGCTACACCTTC
TRBD1	TRBJ1-5	TRBV4-1	.	CASSQEFKVSGRDRGPDQPQHF	TGCGCCAGCAGCCAGGAATTTAAAGTGTCCGGGCGGGACAGGGGTCCGGATCAGCCCCAGCATTTT
TRBD1	TRBJ2-1	TRBV14	once	CASSQDVGRGLGNEQFF	TGTGCCAGCAGCCAAGATGTCGGCAGGGGGCTCGGCAATGAGCAGTTCTTC
TRBD2	TRBJ2-5	TRBV2	.	CASSATSGGQETQYF	TGTGCCAGCAGTGCGACTAGCGGGGGCCAAGAGACCCAGTACTTC
TRBD1	TRBJ2-2	TRBV9	.	CASSARGQGRVGELFF	TGTGCCAGCAGCGCGAGGGGACAGGGTAGGGTCGGGGAGCTGTTTTTT
TRBD2	TRBJ2-7	TRBV6-5	once	CASSVLAGGSYEQYF	TGTGCCAGCAGTGTACTAGCGGGAGGATCCTACGAGCAGTACTTC
.	TRBJ1-4	TRBV10-3	once	CAIRDPTGLDEKLFF	TGTGCCATCAGAGACCCAACAGGGTTAGATGAAAAACTGTTTTTT
.	TRBJ1-2	TRBV5-1	.	CASKGGEGDNGYTF	TGCGCCAGCAAGGGAGGGGAAGGGGACAATGGCTACACCTTC
.	TRBJ2-2	TRBV6-5	.	CASSYLTGSAGELFF	TGTGCCAGCAGTTACCTTACAGGGTCGGCCGGGGAGCTGTTTTTT
TRBD1	TRBJ1-2	TRBV11-2	.	CASSFSGGGYTF	TGTGCCAGCAGCTTCTCAGGGGGCGGCTACACCTTC
TRBD1	TRBJ1-2	TRBV7-3	.	CASSPTQGGDYGYTF	TGTGCCAGCAGCCCGACCCAAGGGGGCGACTATGGCTACACCTTC
TRBD2	TRBJ2-7	TRBV4-1	.	CASSLLAGLVEQYF	TGCGCCAGCAGCCTTCTAGCGGGATTGGTCGAGCAGTACTTC
TRBD1	TRBJ2-2	TRBV6-5	.	CASTMDRARTGELFF	TGTGCCAGCACCATGGACAGGGCGCGAACCGGGGAGCTGTTTTTT
TRBD1	TRBJ2-1	TRBV10-3	.	CAITPDRGQKGANEQFF	TGTGCCATCACCCCAGACAGGGGGCAAAAGGGGGCCAATGAGCAGTTCTTC
TRBD2	TRBJ2-5	TRBV5-1	.	CASSLAGGYQETQYF	TGCGCCAGCAGCTTAGCGGGGGGGTACCAAGAGACCCAGTACTTC